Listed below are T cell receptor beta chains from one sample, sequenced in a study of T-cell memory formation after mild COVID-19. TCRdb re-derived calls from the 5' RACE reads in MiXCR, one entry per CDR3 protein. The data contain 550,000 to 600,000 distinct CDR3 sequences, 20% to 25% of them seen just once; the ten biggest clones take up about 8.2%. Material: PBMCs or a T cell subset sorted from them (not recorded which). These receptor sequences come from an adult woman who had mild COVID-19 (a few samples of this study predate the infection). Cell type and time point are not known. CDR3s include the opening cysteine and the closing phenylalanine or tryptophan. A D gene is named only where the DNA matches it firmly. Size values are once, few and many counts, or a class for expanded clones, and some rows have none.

cdr3_nt: TGTGCCAGCAGTTTTGTCAGGCTCTACGAGCAGTACTTC
cdr3_aa: CASSFVRLYEQYF
d_call: NA
clone_size: NA
v_call: TRBV12-3/TRBV12-4
j_call: TRBJ2-7

cdr3_nt: TGCGCCAGCAGCTCCCCCGGGACAGGAATCGACGAGCAGTACTTC
cdr3_aa: CASSSPGTGIDEQYF
d_call: TRBD1
clone_size: few
v_call: TRBV5-1
j_call: TRBJ2-7

cdr3_nt: TGTGCCAGCAGCTTGGGGGGGACCACCTACGAGCAGTACTTC
cdr3_aa: CASSLGGTTYEQYF
d_call: TRBD2
clone_size: many
v_call: TRBV7-2
j_call: TRBJ2-7

cdr3_nt: TGTGCCAGCAGCTTAGCCGGGACATATGAAAAACTGTTTTTT
cdr3_aa: CASSLAGTYEKLFF
d_call: NA
clone_size: NA
v_call: TRBV7-9
j_call: TRBJ1-4

cdr3_nt: TGCAGTGCTAGCCGGGTTAGGCGGACCTACGAGCAGTACTTC
cdr3_aa: CSASRVRRTYEQYF
d_call: NA
clone_size: NA
v_call: TRBV20-1
j_call: TRBJ2-7

cdr3_nt: TGTGCCAGCACCCCCGAAGGGTACGCGAGATTGGAGATTGTAGATGAGCAGTTCTTC
cdr3_aa: CASTPEGYARLEIVDEQFF
d_call: NA
clone_size: NA
v_call: TRBV6-5
j_call: TRBJ2-1

cdr3_nt: TGCGCCAGCAGCTCTAGCGGAGAAGACAATGAGCAGTTCTTC
cdr3_aa: CASSSSGEDNEQFF
d_call: TRBD2
clone_size: NA
v_call: TRBV5-1
j_call: TRBJ2-1

cdr3_nt: TGTGCCAGCAGCTTTGATAGGGGCGGAGCATACGAGCAGTACTTC
cdr3_aa: CASSFDRGGAYEQYF
d_call: NA
clone_size: few
v_call: TRBV5-6
j_call: TRBJ2-7

cdr3_nt: TGTGCCATCAGTGAGGTAGCGTGGGGGACACGGAACTACGAGCAGTACTTC
cdr3_aa: CAISEVAWGTRNYEQYF
d_call: NA
clone_size: NA
v_call: TRBV10-3
j_call: TRBJ2-7

cdr3_nt: TGTGCCAGCAGCTGGACTAGCGGGGGGGGGTCGGAGCAGTTCTTC
cdr3_aa: CASSWTSGGGSEQFF
d_call: TRBD2
clone_size: few
v_call: TRBV12-3/TRBV12-4
j_call: TRBJ2-1

cdr3_nt: TGTGCCAGCAGCCAAGGACTAGCGCTCTACAATGAGCAGTTCTTC
cdr3_aa: CASSQGLALYNEQFF
d_call: TRBD2
clone_size: few
v_call: TRBV3-1
j_call: TRBJ2-1

cdr3_nt: TGTGCCAGCAAACTTGGCACCGGGGAGCTGTTTTTT
cdr3_aa: CASKLGTGELFF
d_call: NA
clone_size: few
v_call: TRBV7-8
j_call: TRBJ2-2

cdr3_nt: TGTGCCAGCAGTTTCCTCTCTCCGGAGACCCAGTACTTC
cdr3_aa: CASSFLSPETQYF
d_call: NA
clone_size: many
v_call: TRBV12-3/TRBV12-4
j_call: TRBJ2-5

cdr3_nt: TGTGCCAGCAGTGAAGGGGTAGCGGGAGAAGAGACCCAGTACTTC
cdr3_aa: CASSEGVAGEETQYF
d_call: TRBD2
clone_size: NA
v_call: TRBV2
j_call: TRBJ2-5

cdr3_nt: TGTGCCAGCAGTTACCCCCCCGGGACGCTAGGTCATACGCAGTATTTT
cdr3_aa: CASSYPPGTLGHTQYF
d_call: NA
clone_size: few
v_call: TRBV6-2/TRBV6-3
j_call: TRBJ2-3

cdr3_nt: TGTGCCAGCAGTACAGACGTCGGAGGCACAGATACGCAGTATTTT
cdr3_aa: CASSTDVGGTDTQYF
d_call: NA
clone_size: few
v_call: TRBV12-3/TRBV12-4
j_call: TRBJ2-3

cdr3_nt: TGCGCCAGCAGCTTTGACCTCGGGGGGGCAGGGGAGACCCAGTACTTC
cdr3_aa: CASSFDLGGAGETQYF
d_call: TRBD2
clone_size: NA
v_call: TRBV5-1
j_call: TRBJ2-5

cdr3_nt: TGTGCCAGCAGCCAGGGAAAGGGTATCACCTACGAGCAGTACTTC
cdr3_aa: CASSQGKGITYEQYF
d_call: NA
clone_size: NA
v_call: TRBV12-3/TRBV12-4
j_call: TRBJ2-7

cdr3_nt: TGTGCCAGCAGCGCGGGGGGGGATAATTCACCCCTCCACTTT
cdr3_aa: CASSAGGDNSPLHF
d_call: NA
clone_size: few
v_call: TRBV9
j_call: TRBJ1-6

cdr3_nt: TGTGCCAGCAGCGATAGTTTAGTCACTACTATAGAGACCCAGTACTTC
cdr3_aa: CASSDSLVTTIETQYF
d_call: NA
clone_size: NA
v_call: TRBV9
j_call: TRBJ2-5

cdr3_nt: TGTGCCAGCAGACGATATGGGGGGGCCCAAGAGACCCAGTACTTC
cdr3_aa: CASRRYGGAQETQYF
d_call: NA
clone_size: few
v_call: TRBV12-3/TRBV12-4
j_call: TRBJ2-5

cdr3_nt: TGTGCCAGCAGCCCACGGATCGGAGTCTACGAGCAGTACTTC
cdr3_aa: CASSPRIGVYEQYF
d_call: NA
clone_size: few
v_call: TRBV7-2
j_call: TRBJ2-7

cdr3_nt: TGTGCCAGCAGTAACCTAGCGGGAGCGGGGAATGAGCAGTTCTTC
cdr3_aa: CASSNLAGAGNEQFF
d_call: TRBD2
clone_size: few
v_call: TRBV6-1
j_call: TRBJ2-1

cdr3_nt: TGTGCCAGCCGACTAAGCCATGGGAACACTGAAGCTTTCTTT
cdr3_aa: CASRLSHGNTEAFF
d_call: NA
clone_size: NA
v_call: TRBV11-2
j_call: TRBJ1-1

cdr3_nt: TGTGCCACCAGCTTTACGGGATTGGCAGATACGCAGTATTTT
cdr3_aa: CATSFTGLADTQYF
d_call: NA
clone_size: NA
v_call: TRBV24-1
j_call: TRBJ2-3

cdr3_nt: TGTGCCAGCAGCTTAGAAGGGACCAACGCCGAGCAGTACTTC
cdr3_aa: CASSLEGTNAEQYF
d_call: NA
clone_size: NA
v_call: TRBV11-3
j_call: TRBJ2-7

cdr3_nt: TGTGCCAGTAGTATTCAGCCGAACACTGAAGCTTTCTTT
cdr3_aa: CASSIQPNTEAFF
d_call: NA
clone_size: NA
v_call: TRBV19
j_call: TRBJ1-1

cdr3_nt: TGTGCCAGCAGTTTAGCCGGGGCGGGGGCCAAAAACATTCAGTACTTC
cdr3_aa: CASSLAGAGAKNIQYF
d_call: NA
clone_size: NA
v_call: TRBV12-3/TRBV12-4
j_call: TRBJ2-4

cdr3_nt: TGTGCCAGTAGGCAAGGCCCCGGGAGCTACGAGCAGTACTTC
cdr3_aa: CASRQGPGSYEQYF
d_call: NA
clone_size: few
v_call: TRBV19
j_call: TRBJ2-7

cdr3_nt: TGTGCCACCCGAATTGGACAGCGGGAAACCGGGGAGCTGTTTTTT
cdr3_aa: CATRIGQRETGELFF
d_call: NA
clone_size: few
v_call: TRBV24-1
j_call: TRBJ2-2

cdr3_nt: TGTGCCAGCAGTGCAAGACAGGGAATGAACACTGAAGCTTTCTTT
cdr3_aa: CASSARQGMNTEAFF
d_call: TRBD1
clone_size: many
v_call: TRBV2
j_call: TRBJ1-1

cdr3_nt: TGTGCCAGCAGTTTTCGGGACAACCCCCTTTGGGAGACCCAGTACTTC
cdr3_aa: CASSFRDNPLWETQYF
d_call: NA
clone_size: many
v_call: TRBV6-2/TRBV6-3
j_call: TRBJ2-5

cdr3_nt: TGTGCCAGCAGCTTAGCCGGGACAGCAGCATCCAAGAACTATGGCTACACCTTC
cdr3_aa: CASSLAGTAASKNYGYTF
d_call: TRBD1
clone_size: few
v_call: TRBV5-5
j_call: TRBJ1-2

cdr3_nt: TGTGCCAGCACGGGACTGTACCAAGAGACCCAGTACTTC
cdr3_aa: CASTGLYQETQYF
d_call: NA
clone_size: few
v_call: TRBV7-9
j_call: TRBJ2-5

cdr3_nt: TGTGCCAGCAGCTTAGAAGAGACCCAGTACTTC
cdr3_aa: CASSLEETQYF
d_call: NA
clone_size: many
v_call: TRBV5-1
j_call: TRBJ2-5

cdr3_nt: TGTGCCAGCAGCCAAGATCTATGGGACAGGGGGCCAGACAATGAGCAGTTCTTC
cdr3_aa: CASSQDLWDRGPDNEQFF
d_call: TRBD1
clone_size: few
v_call: TRBV3-1
j_call: TRBJ2-1

cdr3_nt: TGCGCCAGCAGCCAGTTGGGGTGGGACGGCAAACAGGCTTTCTTT
cdr3_aa: CASSQLGWDGKQAFF
d_call: NA
clone_size: few
v_call: TRBV4-1
j_call: TRBJ1-1

cdr3_nt: TGTGCCAGCAGCACTGGACTAGCGGGACCCTACGAGCAGTACTTC
cdr3_aa: CASSTGLAGPYEQYF
d_call: TRBD2
clone_size: NA
v_call: TRBV7-2
j_call: TRBJ2-7

cdr3_nt: TGTGCCAGCAGCGGCGACCGCGGACAGGGCACTGAAGCTTTCTTT
cdr3_aa: CASSGDRGQGTEAFF
d_call: TRBD1
clone_size: NA
v_call: TRBV7-6
j_call: TRBJ1-1

cdr3_nt: TGTGCCAGCAGCTTGGAGGGACTAGGGGGGGCTGGCAACTATGGCTACACCTTC
cdr3_aa: CASSLEGLGGAGNYGYTF
d_call: NA
clone_size: NA
v_call: TRBV5-8
j_call: TRBJ1-2

cdr3_nt: TGTGCCAGCAGCTTAGGGCCAGCGGGGGGCGCTGGGGAGACCCAGTACTTC
cdr3_aa: CASSLGPAGGAGETQYF
d_call: TRBD2
clone_size: NA
v_call: TRBV5-4
j_call: TRBJ2-5

cdr3_nt: TGTGCCAGCAGCTTAGTGTCTAGCAATCGTGAGCAGTTCTTC
cdr3_aa: CASSLVSSNREQFF
d_call: NA
clone_size: once
v_call: TRBV7-2
j_call: TRBJ2-1

cdr3_nt: TGTGCCAGCAGCTCCCGACGGCAAGAGACCCAGTACTTC
cdr3_aa: CASSSRRQETQYF
d_call: NA
clone_size: NA
v_call: TRBV7-8
j_call: TRBJ2-5

cdr3_nt: TGTGCCAGCAGAATCACTAGGTTCACCGGGGAGCTGTTTTTT
cdr3_aa: CASRITRFTGELFF
d_call: NA
clone_size: NA
v_call: TRBV6-6
j_call: TRBJ2-2

cdr3_nt: TGCAGCGTTATGGGTACCGGGGAGCTGTTTTTT
cdr3_aa: CSVMGTGELFF
d_call: NA
clone_size: NA
v_call: TRBV29-1
j_call: TRBJ2-2

cdr3_nt: TGTGCCAGCAGCTTAGAAGTAGGGTTGTTCGGCAAAAACATTCAGTACTTC
cdr3_aa: CASSLEVGLFGKNIQYF
d_call: NA
clone_size: NA
v_call: TRBV7-9
j_call: TRBJ2-4

cdr3_nt: TGTGCCAGCAGCCGCCCAGGCAGGGAGCACGAGCAGTACTTC
cdr3_aa: CASSRPGREHEQYF
d_call: NA
clone_size: NA
v_call: TRBV3-1
j_call: TRBJ2-7